This note documents a single T cell receptor (beta chain) sequence. The data were taken from a study of T cell responses to AZD1222 COVID-19 vaccine. Sequencing used immunoSEQ multiplex PCR; TCRdb keeps in-frame clones, though not all of them. The sample carries 100,000 to 150,000 clones, 90% recorded once. Trimming shortened V by 0 bases and J by 4 bases, and 11 bases separated the two germline ends. Germline loops: CDR1 MRHNA, CDR2 SNTAGT. This CDR3 is built from 15 residues. This receptor was obtained from an adult in good health. The sequences come from peripheral blood, collected on day 0 of MenACWY control vaccination. The rearrangement joins TRBV6-4 to TRBJ2-3; TRBD1 might be the D (5 bases). The CDR3 DNA follows: TGTGCCAGCAGTGACTCGTGGGGCGGAGCAGATACGCAGTATTTT. As protein: CASSDSWGGADTQYF.